This TCR beta chain came from a study of blood T cell repertoires in COVID-19. For the study at large: Sites across the United States, Italy and Spain contributed samples from acute and convalescent COVID-19. The cDNA or gDNA used as material had been derived from T cells, B-cell-depleted T cells, or PBMCs.

Under the authors' procedure: Reference gene primers were amplified, and this amplification served to estimate nucleated cell counts. Generated by immunoSEQ multiplex PCR, the TCRdb table keeps only in-frame clones and is missing some. For V, J and clone size, that table is used; D and trimming come from the DNA. The table includes about 250,000 clones, about nine tenths detected once. It was during active infection that Seattle patients were enrolled and then longitudinally followed. This CDR3 region has 17 residues. This clone was detected many times. Material: peripheral blood. The source is a woman aged 25 to 45 with COVID-19, enrolled during active disease. This chain uses TRBV21-1 with TRBJ1-5; TRBD1, the table's D call, lacks a check against the DNA. TRBV21-1 is deemed a pseudogene. The CDR3 spells CASSKDPTGGSNQPQHF. DNA for the CDR3: TGTGCCAGCAGCAAAGACCCGACAGGGGGCTCCAATCAGCCCCAGCATTTT.